The sequence of this TCR beta chain was determined in a study of blood T cell repertoires in COVID-19. Trimming at V came to 5 bases and at J to 7 bases, leaving 15 bases not matched to a gene. The germline V gene has CDR1 SGDLS and CDR2 YYNGEE. This CDR3 contains 16 residues. Sequenced by immunoSEQ multiplex PCR; TCRdb stores in-frame clones only, minus some. In the table there are fewer than 200,000 clones, approximately 82% of which are singletons. This TCR was recovered from a woman aged 80 or over with acute or convalescent COVID-19. The specimen was peripheral blood. This chain joins TRBV9 and TRBJ1-2; 9 bases line up with TRBD1. This chain's CDR3 is CASSEGQGLSATGYTF. Here the CDR3 DNA reads TGTGCCAGCAGTGAGGGACAGGGTCTTTCAGCCACTGGCTACACCTTC.